These 12 T cell receptor beta chains were sequenced from one sample in a study of shared clonotypes between healthy human individuals. The naive CD8 fraction comprised CD45RO-negative cells positively selected for CCR7 and excluded terminally differentiated effector memory CD45RA+ cells. Sequenced by immunoSEQ multiplex PCR; TCRdb stores in-frame clones only, minus some. The data hold about 870,000 clones, with around 93% observed a single time. Sequencing used naive CD8+ T cells sorted from blood. All receptors derive from a man between 25 and 39 years old in good health.

In this sample, this clone turned up a few times. The chain recombines TRBV7-8 with TRBJ2-1; 8 bases are shared with TRBD2. The CDR3 runs 14 residues. The J segment lost 12 bases and the V segment lost 5 bases, leaving 12 bases of the junction unmatched. In germline, CDR1 is SGHVS, CDR2 FQNEAQ. The CDR3 nucleotides are TGTGCCAGCAGCGCCCCGGGACTAGAGATGAGGCAGTTCTTC. Its protein product is CASSAPGLEMRQFF. Together with reference TRBV7-8 and TRBJ2-1, the CDR3 gives the full variable domain: GAGVSQSPRYKVAKRGQDVALRCDPISGHVSLFWYQQALGQGPEFLTYFQNEAQLDKSGLPSDRFFAERPEGSVSTLKIQRTQQEDSAVYLCASSAPGLEMRQFFGPGTRLTVL.

The chain has TRBV11-2 and TRBJ1-2; D possibly corresponds to TRBD1 (5 bases). There are 14 residues in the CDR3. Trimming removed 5 bases at V and 10 bases at J, with 20 bases between. From germline, CDR1 is SGHAT and CDR2 FQNNGV. The CDR3 DNA sequence: TGTGCCAGCAGCAAGGGGTTTGCTATGGAATTCTACACCTTC. The encoded protein is CASSKGFAMEFYTF.

This clone came up once. The chain carries TRBV28 and TRBJ2-6; D unresolved. Trimming stripped 6 bases from V and 0 bases from J, with 12 bases between. The germline gives CDR1 MDHEN, CDR2 SYDVKM. This CDR3 has 16 amino acids. The CDR3 DNA sequence: TGTGCCAGCAGGTCCTATCACTACTCTGGGGCCAACGTCCTGACTTTC. The encoded protein is CASRSYHYSGANVLTF.

The chain employs TRBV6-1 and TRBJ2-1, with D hard to call. This CDR3 has 14 amino acids. Trimming removed 7 bases at V and 3 bases at J, with 13 bases between. Germline V gene data show CDR1 as MNHNS and CDR2 as SASEGT. The DNA of the CDR3 is TGTGCCAGCAACTTACCGGGTGGCTACAATGAGCAGTTCTTC. This sequence encodes CASNLPGGYNEQFF.

The V gene is TRBV5-3, the J gene TRBJ1-5, with 9 bases identical to TRBD1. TRBV5-3 is flagged as an ORF with uncertain function. The CDR3 runs 13 residues. The trim removed 3 bases at V and 8 bases at J, leaving 3 bases unmatched. The CDR3 loop reads CARSSDRGEPQHF. The CDR3 nucleotides are TGTGCCAGAAGCTCGGACAGGGGAGAGCCCCAGCATTTT.

V is TRBV10-3 and J is TRBJ2-5; 7 bases are shared with TRBD1. This CDR3 is built from 14 residues. Germline CDR1 and CDR2: ENHRY and SYGVKD. V lost 4 bases to trimming and J lost 3 bases; unmatched junction nucleotides: 5. The CDR3 DNA reads TGTGCCATCAGTGTCGTCGGGACAGAAGAGACCCAGTACTTC. Amino acids: CAISVVGTEETQYF.

This chain links TRBV29-1 with TRBJ1-4, with TRBD1 matching 7 bases. The ends lost 6 bases at V and 0 bases at J; junction bases unmatched: 7. This CDR3 is built from 15 residues. Germline loops: CDR1 SQVTM, CDR2 ANQGSEA. The CDR3 nucleotides are TGCAGCGTCGCCGGGACAGAAACAACTAATGAAAAACTGTTTTTT. Amino acids: CSVAGTETTNEKLFF.

The J gene is TRBJ2-7, the V gene TRBV27; D is undetermined. Germline assignment: CDR1 MNHEY and CDR2 SMNVEV (reference sequence). The CDR3 is 15 amino acids. The V end was cut by 6 bases, the J end by 4 bases, with 19 bases between. This CDR3 is CASSYTLDPAYEQYF. The CDR3 region has the DNA TGTGCCAGCAGCTATACGTTAGACCCGGCGTACGAGCAGTACTTC.

This clone was observed a few times. The rearrangement uses TRBV5-5 and TRBJ1-2; D is ambiguous. This CDR3 has 14 residues. The V and J ends lost 0 bases and 4 bases respectively, with 10 bases between them. Germline V gene lookup returns CDR1 SGHKS and CDR2 YYEKEE (reference sequence). The CDR3 DNA reads TGTGCCAGCAGCTTGGGCGGAGGAAGCTATGGCTACACCTTC. Protein sequence: CASSLGGGSYGYTF. Based on the CDR3 plus reference TRBV5-5 and TRBJ1-2, the full variable domain is DAGVTQSPTHLIKTRGQQVTLRCSPISGHKSVSWYQQVLGQGPQFIFQYYEKEERGRGNFPDRFSARQFPNYSSELNVNALLLGDSALYLCASSLGGGSYGYTFGSGTRLTVV.

The chain couples TRBV5-5 to TRBJ2-3; D gene unclear. V was clipped by 0 bases and J by 2 bases, with 22 bases between them. CDR1 is SGHKS and CDR2 is YYEKEE in the germline V gene (reference sequence). This CDR3 spans 19 amino acids. The CDR3 loop reads CASSLDINTFTAHTDTQYF. The CDR3 DNA reads TGTGCCAGCAGCTTGGATATAAACACATTCACCGCCCACACAGATACGCAGTATTTT.

V usage is TRBV25-1 and J usage is TRBJ2-2, with a possible D match to TRBD1 (6 bases). Trimming removed 1 base at V and 6 bases at J, with 12 bases between. The V gene's germline CDR1 is MGHDK and CDR2 SYGVNS. The CDR3 loop spans 15 amino acids. As DNA, the CDR3 is TGTGCCAGCAGTGAATCCTCAGGGGCGGCCGGGGAGCTGTTTTTT. This sequence encodes CASSESSGAAGELFF.

The chain combines TRBV7-9 with TRBJ2-7, with D hard to call. Germline CDR1 and CDR2: SEHNR and FQNEAQ (reference sequence). The CDR3 runs to 13 residues. V lost 5 bases to trimming and J lost 3 bases, with 11 bases between them. Here the CDR3 DNA reads TGTGCCAGCAGCCCCCAGGCCGACTACGAGCAGTACTTC. Protein sequence: CASSPQADYEQYF.